The 18 T cell receptor beta chains in this list originate from one sample, sequenced in a study of monozygotic twins with cystic fibrosis. Clones were read by immunoSEQ multiplex PCR, and TCRdb kept only the in-frame ones, dropping some. Among about 32,000 clones listed, roughly 90% were seen once. The sample comprised blood. All receptors derive from a girl aged 2-9 years with cystic fibrosis.

The V call is TRBV5-1, the J call TRBJ2-3, with 12 bases that match TRBD2. V was pared by 4 bases and J by 1 base, with 4 bases of the junction left unmatched. Germline CDR1 and CDR2: SGHRS and YFSETQ. The CDR3 has 16 residues. The CDR3 DNA reads TGCGCCAGCAGCACCCGACTAGCGGGAGGCACAGATACGCAGTATTTT. Translated: CASSTRLAGGTDTQYF.

The gene calls are TRBV19 and TRBJ2-7, with TRBD1 identical over 9 bases. This CDR3 contains 13 residues. Germline V gene data show CDR1 as LNHDA and CDR2 as SQIVND (reference sequence). Trimming removed 3 bases from V and 6 bases from J; junction bases left unmatched: 3. The CDR3 sequence is CASSIGQGFEQYF. CDR3 in DNA: TGTGCCAGTAGTATCGGACAGGGGTTCGAGCAGTACTTC. Drawing the rest from reference TRBV19 and TRBJ2-7, the complete variable domain is DGGITQSPKYLFRKEGQNVTLSCEQNLNHDAMYWYRQDPGQGLRLIYYSQIVNDFQKGDIAEGYSVSREKKESFPLTVTSAQKNPTAFYLCASSIGQGFEQYFGPGTRLTVT.

V and J are TRBV27 and TRBJ2-7; perhaps TRBD2 as D (6 bases). Trimming pared 2 bases from V and 5 bases from J, leaving 16 bases between. The CDR3 contains 15 residues. CDR1 is MNHEY, CDR2 SMNVEV, per germline (reference sequence). The CDR3 coding sequence is TGTGCCAGCAGTTTAATCCCTAGCGCCCTGGACGAGCAGTACTTC. It is translated as CASSLIPSALDEQYF.

This clone was counted once. The V call is TRBV6-5, the J call TRBJ1-2; maybe TRBD1 (5 bases). The CDR3 sequence is 15 residues long. V dropped 4 bases and J dropped 8 bases, with 20 bases sitting between them. Germline V gene data show CDR1 as MNHEY and CDR2 as SVGAGI. In nucleotides, the CDR3 is TGTGCCAGCAGTTCTCATGTTTCGGGGCTGGAGGGCTACACCTTC. As protein: CASSSHVSGLEGYTF.

The chain is built from TRBV9 and TRBJ2-1, with a possible D match to TRBD1 (6 bases). Germline V CDR1 and CDR2: SGDLS, YYNGEE. The CDR3 runs to 15 residues. Trimming removed 4 bases at V and 4 bases at J, with 15 bases between. CDR3 nucleotide sequence: TGTGCCAGCAGCTTTAGTGGGGGCGCTTACAATGAGCAGTTCTTC. This sequence encodes CASSFSGGAYNEQFF.

The chain uses TRBV4-3 and TRBJ2-1; 13 bases line up with TRBD2. The trim removed 1 base at V and 7 bases at J, leaving 4 bases unmatched. The CDR3 runs 16 residues. Germline values: CDR1 LGHNA, CDR2 YSLEER. CDR3 region: CASSQVGLAGVNEQFF. The CDR3 nucleotides read TGCGCCAGCAGCCAAGTAGGACTAGCGGGAGTGAATGAGCAGTTCTTC.

The gene calls are TRBV15 and TRBJ2-3, with 10 bases matching TRBD2. Germline loops: CDR1 LNHNV, CDR2 YYDKDF (reference sequence). The junction had 7 bases not matched to a gene; V was cut back by 9 bases and J by 4 bases. There are 14 residues in the CDR3. CDR3 loop: CATSLAGSADTQYF. Here the CDR3 DNA reads TGTGCCACGTCACTAGCGGGGAGTGCAGATACGCAGTATTTT.

The gene calls are TRBV19 and TRBJ1-5, with D perhaps matching TRBD1 (6 bases). Between the trimmed V and J ends, which lost 5 bases and 6 bases, there was a span of 23 bases. Germline V gene data show CDR1 as LNHDA and CDR2 as SQIVND (reference sequence). This CDR3 has 17 amino acids. CDR3 nucleotide sequence: TGTGCCAGTAGTCCGCTCCCCGGGGGGGGCGTAGGTCAGCCCCAGCATTTT. Protein sequence: CASSPLPGGGVGQPQHF. The full variable domain, with the rest looked up from reference TRBV19 and TRBJ1-5, is DGGITQSPKYLFRKEGQNVTLSCEQNLNHDAMYWYRQDPGQGLRLIYYSQIVNDFQKGDIAEGYSVSREKKESFPLTVTSAQKNPTAFYLCASSPLPGGGVGQPQHFGDGTRLSIL.

The gene calls are TRBV5-4 and TRBJ2-7, with TRBD1 matching 9 bases. The junction had 7 bases not matched to a gene; V was cut back by 3 bases and J by 0 bases. Germline V gives CDR1 SGHNT, CDR2 YYREEE (reference sequence). The CDR3 has 16 amino acids. This CDR3 is CASSSGTGSLSYEQYF. CDR3 nucleotides: TGTGCCAGCAGCTCCGGGACAGGGTCGCTCTCCTACGAGCAGTACTTC.

The chain links TRBV19 to TRBJ2-3; TRBD2 might be the D (5 bases). Trimming pared 1 base from V and 0 bases from J, leaving 11 bases between. The CDR3 sequence is 16 residues long. Germline V gives CDR1 LNHDA, CDR2 SQIVND (reference sequence). As DNA, the CDR3 is TGTGCCAGTAGTATAGGGATAGCGTTTAGCACAGATACGCAGTATTTT. Amino acids: CASSIGIAFSTDTQYF. Looking up the rest from reference TRBV19 and TRBJ2-3 gives the full variable domain: DGGITQSPKYLFRKEGQNVTLSCEQNLNHDAMYWYRQDPGQGLRLIYYSQIVNDFQKGDIAEGYSVSREKKESFPLTVTSAQKNPTAFYLCASSIGIAFSTDTQYFGPGTRLTVL.

J is TRBJ2-1 and V is TRBV4-1; no clear D gene. Deletions cut 0 bases from V and 10 bases from J, with 10 bases between. Per the germline V gene, CDR1 is MGHRA and CDR2 is YSYEKL. This CDR3 region has 13 residues. In DNA, the CDR3 is TGCGCCAGCAGCCAAGAATTAAGCAGGGAGCAGTTCTTC. It encodes CASSQELSREQFF.

The gene calls are TRBV6-5 and TRBJ1-1; maybe TRBD1 (6 bases). This CDR3 region has 13 residues. Trimming stripped 5 bases from V and 11 bases from J, with 18 bases between. Germline V gene lookup returns CDR1 MNHEY and CDR2 SVGAGI. The CDR3 sequence: CASSGGQGSRAFF. The CDR3, as DNA: TGTGCCAGCAGTGGGGGTCAGGGGTCTAGGGCTTTCTTT.

This chain connects TRBV6-1 to TRBJ1-6; 7 nucleotides align to TRBD1. CDR1 is MNHNS and CDR2 is SASEGT in the germline V gene. The CDR3 contains 13 residues. V was clipped by 6 bases and J by 7 bases; unmatched bases: 3. Here the CDR3 reads CASRTGSNSPLHF. CDR3 nucleotides: TGTGCCAGCAGGACAGGGTCCAATTCACCCCTCCACTTT.

This clone was found a few times. The J gene is TRBJ1-1, the V gene TRBV9; the D is unclear. Per the germline V gene, CDR1 is SGDLS and CDR2 is YYNGEE. Trimming removed 5 bases at V and 3 bases at J, with 8 bases between. This CDR3 spans 12 amino acids. The CDR3 reads CASSLLDTEAFF. DNA of the CDR3: TGTGCCAGCAGTCTGCTTGACACTGAAGCTTTCTTT.

The rearrangement uses TRBV5-4 and TRBJ2-1; 9 bases align to TRBD2. The V and J ends lost 6 bases and 9 bases, in that order; junction bases with no gene match: 13. CDR1 and CDR2 from the germline V gene are SGHNT and YYREEE (reference sequence). The CDR3 is 15 residues long. The CDR3 coding sequence is TGTGCCAGCACCAGGCTTGGCGGGGGGGCAGGTGAGCAGTTCTTC. This translates into CASTRLGGGAGEQFF.

The chain uses TRBV6-6 and TRBJ2-7; tentative D call: TRBD2 (5 bases). The V gene lost 3 bases and the J gene lost 2 bases, with 8 bases spanning the gap. This CDR3 is built from 13 residues. Germline loops: CDR1 MNHNY, CDR2 SVGAGI (reference sequence). The CDR3 protein is CASSYGLTYEQYF. DNA of the CDR3: TGTGCCAGCAGTTATGGACTTACCTACGAGCAGTACTTC.

Here the CDR3 DNA reads TGCGCCAGCAACGGACAGGGTGGGGAGACCCAGTACTTC. This gives the protein CASNGQGGETQYF. The J gene is TRBJ2-5, the V gene TRBV5-1, with 8 bases matching TRBD1. The CDR3 length is 13 residues. With V trimmed by 6 bases and J by 5 bases, 6 bases remained unmatched. Germline assignment: CDR1 SGHRS and CDR2 YFSETQ.

This chain connects TRBV6-5 to TRBJ2-7, with no clear D. The germline V gene encodes CDR1 MNHEY and CDR2 SVGAGI. V lost 1 base to trimming and J lost 5 bases, with 12 bases between them. The CDR3 totals 14 residues. The CDR3 loop reads CASSYFPDGDEQYF. Written as DNA, the CDR3 is TGTGCCAGCAGTTACTTTCCTGACGGCGACGAGCAGTACTTC.